A selection of T cell receptor beta chains follows, all from one sample in a study of blood T cell repertoires in COVID-19. The method was immunoSEQ multiplex PCR; TCRdb's version includes in-frame clones alone and lacks a portion of them. The sample has roughly 250,000 clones, around 89% seen once. Source material: peripheral blood. These receptors originate from a man aged 25-45 years with acute or convalescent COVID-19. Each CDR3 is given without its conserved first and last residue. Rows give clone size only sometimes, using once, few, many, or a class for an expanded clone.

V: TRBV29-1
J: TRBJ1-2
size: -
length: 9
CDR3: SVAGLNGYT

V: TRBV27
J: TRBJ2-7
size: -
length: 14
CDR3: ASRLIGTGGIYEQY

V: TRBV27
J: TRBJ2-6
size: -
length: 10
CDR3: ASTTGANVLT

V: TRBV5-4
J: TRBJ1-2
size: -
length: 11
CDR3: ASSLPANYGYT

V: TRBV24-1
J: TRBJ2-5
size: -
length: 15
CDR3: ATSDATSGRAKKTQY

V: TRBV3-1/TRBV3-2
J: TRBJ2-7
size: -
length: 13
CDR3: ASSQFRVPSYEQY

V: TRBV5-1
J: TRBJ2-5
size: -
length: 12
CDR3: ASSWDREKETQY

V: TRBV6-4
J: TRBJ2-3
size: -
length: 12
CDR3: ASSKGLAEDTQY

V: TRBV6-1
J: TRBJ2-5
size: -
length: 11
CDR3: ASSEFFGETQY

V: TRBV11-2
J: TRBJ2-5
size: -
length: 13
CDR3: ASSLARGGQETQY

V: TRBV12-3/TRBV12-4
J: TRBJ1-3
size: -
length: 9
CDR3: ASTNGNTIY

V: TRBV18
J: TRBJ1-3
size: -
length: 12
CDR3: ASSPPPKGNTIY

V: TRBV5-1
J: TRBJ1-2
size: -
length: 12
CDR3: ASSDRQGAFGYT

V: TRBV21-1
J: TRBJ1-3
size: -
length: 13
CDR3: ASSRTHIGKDTIY

V: TRBV3-1/TRBV3-2
J: TRBJ2-7
size: -
length: 15
CDR3: ASSPFGIAGASYEQY

V: TRBV2
J: TRBJ1-2
size: -
length: 12
CDR3: ASSVGGGIYGYT

V: TRBV29-1
J: TRBJ1-2
size: -
length: 13
CDR3: SVVTPRETGYGYT

V: TRBV20-1
J: TRBJ1-5
size: -
length: 12
CDR3: SASRGNSNQPQH

V: TRBV7-8
J: TRBJ1-2
size: -
length: 11
CDR3: ASSFSSQYGYT

V: TRBV28
J: TRBJ1-1
size: -
length: 13
CDR3: ASSSPGQGNTEAF

V: TRBV19
J: TRBJ2-2
size: -
length: 14
CDR3: ASSIFGQINTGELF

V: TRBV4-1
J: TRBJ2-1
size: -
length: 13
CDR3: ASSQETDHYNEQF

V: TRBV27
J: TRBJ2-6
size: -
length: 15
CDR3: ASSSGKSHSGANVLT

V: TRBV5-1
J: TRBJ2-1
size: -
length: 12
CDR3: ASSSLAGVGEQF

V: TRBV6-2/TRBV6-3
J: TRBJ2-5
size: -
length: 10
CDR3: ASSPGEETQY

V: TRBV6-5
J: TRBJ1-2
size: -
length: 12
CDR3: ASGSGGGYYGYT

V: TRBV18
J: TRBJ2-5
size: -
length: 11
CDR3: ASSLQGAETQY

V: TRBV6-5
J: TRBJ1-1
size: -
length: 9
CDR3: ASSYGPEAF

V: TRBV5-1
J: TRBJ2-7
size: -
length: 13
CDR3: ARTGGGGSYEEQY

V: TRBV10-3
J: TRBJ2-2
size: -
length: 11
CDR3: AISVHYTGELF

V: TRBV18
J: TRBJ2-6
size: -
length: 17
CDR3: ASSPVVAGGSSGANVLT

V: TRBV12-5
J: TRBJ1-1
size: -
length: 12
CDR3: ASGLYVANTEAF

V: TRBV7-8
J: TRBJ1-5
size: -
length: 13
CDR3: ASSLGGGTVKPQH

V: TRBV27
J: TRBJ1-1
size: once
length: 13
CDR3: ASSEWTGGAAEAF

V: TRBV4-1
J: TRBJ2-1
size: -
length: 15
CDR3: ASSQAFDRDTYNEQF

V: TRBV20-1
J: TRBJ1-3
size: -
length: 11
CDR3: SASRDTGNTIY

V: TRBV11-2
J: TRBJ1-2
size: -
length: 13
CDR3: ASSLLYRDRYGYT

V: TRBV18
J: TRBJ2-7
size: -
length: 14
CDR3: ASSPLTGRNSYEQY

V: TRBV7-3
J: TRBJ1-1
size: -
length: 13
CDR3: ASSLTGTGGTEAF

V: TRBV28
J: TRBJ1-5
size: -
length: 11
CDR3: ASRTGLEQPQH

V: TRBV7-9
J: TRBJ2-7
size: -
length: 14
CDR3: ASSLHPGLVSIEQY

V: TRBV6-5
J: TRBJ2-7
size: -
length: 13
CDR3: ASSYTIGGEYEQY

V: TRBV6-5
J: TRBJ1-5
size: -
length: 12
CDR3: ASRENWGNQPQH

V: TRBV21-1
J: TRBJ2-5
size: -
length: 9
CDR3: ASSKSGTQY

V: TRBV5-8
J: TRBJ1-2
size: -
length: 13
CDR3: ASRRTGGSDYGYT

V: TRBV24-1
J: TRBJ2-3
size: -
length: 11
CDR3: ATSDSTRDTQY

V: TRBV5-1
J: TRBJ2-2
size: -
length: 13
CDR3: ASSLLGHNTGELF

V: TRBV11-2
J: TRBJ2-7
size: -
length: 11
CDR3: ASSPGTVYEQY

V: TRBV2
J: TRBJ1-5
size: -
length: 12
CDR3: ASSRQGSNQPQH

V: TRBV28
J: TRBJ1-5
size: once
length: 11
CDR3: ASSDSLYQPQH

V: TRBV18
J: TRBJ1-5
size: -
length: 14
CDR3: ASSLGQLQNNQPQH

V: TRBV29-1
J: TRBJ1-1
size: -
length: 11
CDR3: SVDRTVNTEAF

V: TRBV5-5
J: TRBJ1-1
size: -
length: 14
CDR3: ASSPRTTDMNTEAF

V: TRBV28
J: TRBJ1-2
size: -
length: 13
CDR3: ASSPSGQGGYGYT

V: TRBV21-1
J: TRBJ1-5
size: -
length: 10
CDR3: ASSRGGQPQH

V: TRBV19
J: TRBJ1-4
size: -
length: 15
CDR3: ASSLIPGTGRNEKLF

V: TRBV12-3/TRBV12-4
J: TRBJ1-1
size: -
length: 11
CDR3: ASSSHSNTEAF